The next 24 T cell receptor beta chains were all read from a single sample in a study of cytomegalovirus exposure and HLA in healthy donors. PCR primers comprised 60 Vbeta and 13 Jbeta primers. Clones were sequenced by immunoSEQ multiplex PCR, and TCRdb holds only the in-frame ones, with some missing. Here the sample spans 150,000 to 200,000 clones, around 80% being singletons. Source material: PBMCs. The receptor set was obtained from a woman in her thirties in good health and CMV-seronegative.

The chain couples TRBV5-4 to TRBJ2-7; possible D gene TRBD1, 6 bases. Trimming removed 4 bases at V and 4 bases at J, with 21 bases between. Germline loops: CDR1 SGHNT, CDR2 YYREEE (reference sequence). This CDR3 contains 16 residues. The CDR3 protein is CASSRDMADGPYEQYF. DNA of the CDR3: TGTGCCAGCAGCCGGGACATGGCCGACGGGCCTTACGAGCAGTACTTC. Full variable domain (outside the CDR3, taken from reference TRBV5-4 and TRBJ2-7): ETGVTQSPTHLIKTRGQQVTLRCSSQSGHNTVSWYQQALGQGPQFIFQYYREEENGRGNFPPRFSGLQFPNYSSELNVNALELDDSALYLCASSRDMADGPYEQYFGPGTRLTVT.

V gene TRBV4-2 combines with J gene TRBJ2-1, with D uncertain. This CDR3 is built from 15 residues. Germline V gene data show CDR1 as LGHNA and CDR2 as YNFKEQ. Trimming removed 3 bases from V and 6 bases from J, with 15 bases in between. The DNA for the CDR3 is TGTGCCAGCAGCCAGGAAACAGATAGACGCAATGAGCAGTTCTTC. Its translation is CASSQETDRRNEQFF.

The CDR3 nucleotides read TGTGCCAGCAGCTTAGCCTCGGGACAGAACATCGGAGGCTACACCTTC. Protein product: CASSLASGQNIGGYTF. V usage is TRBV7-9 and J usage is TRBJ1-2; 7 bases match TRBD1. The CDR3 runs 16 residues. V dropped 0 bases and J dropped 8; count of bases not matched to a gene: 12. In germline, CDR1 is SEHNR, CDR2 FQNEAQ (reference sequence). Variable domain in full (rest from reference TRBV7-9 and TRBJ1-2): DTGVSQNPRHKITKRGQNVTFRCDPISEHNRLYWYRQTLGQGPEFLTYFQNEAQLEKSRLLSDRFSAERPKGSFSTLEIQRTEQGDSAMYLCASSLASGQNIGGYTFGSGTRLTVV.

The genes are TRBV28 and TRBJ2-5; 7 bases agree with TRBD1. CDR1 and CDR2 from the germline V gene are MDHEN and SYDVKM. J was trimmed by 4 bases and V by 5 bases; bases with no gene match: 7. This CDR3 is 14 amino acids long. The CDR3 region has the DNA TGTGCCAGCAGTCTCTACAGGGGCACAGAGACCCAGTACTTC. It is translated as CASSLYRGTETQYF.

This clone was detected a few times. Written as DNA, the CDR3 is TGTGCCAGCGCTAGAAACCTGGACAGGAACACTGAAGCTTTCTTT. It codes for CASARNLDRNTEAFF. The chain carries TRBV2 and TRBJ1-1, with TRBD1 as a possible D gene (6 bases). Germline-derived CDR1 and CDR2 are SNHLY and FYNNEI. V lost 8 bases and J lost 1, with 17 bases in between. The CDR3 is made up of 15 amino acids.

V and J are TRBV6-1 and TRBJ2-5; D remains unclear. Germline CDR1 and CDR2: MNHNS and SASEGT. Trimming removed 5 bases at V and 1 base at J, with 14 bases between. The CDR3 runs 15 residues. The CDR3 nucleotides read TGTGCCAGCAGTCCCACGATCAGATTCCAAGAGACCCAGTACTTC. Encoded protein: CASSPTIRFQETQYF.

Only one count was recorded for this clone. This chain connects TRBV7-2 to TRBJ1-4; D is ambiguous. V dropped 0 bases and J dropped 10 bases, with 15 bases sitting between them. Germline V gives CDR1 SGHTA, CDR2 FQGNSA. The CDR3 has 15 amino acids. The CDR3 here is CASSLAGEGPVKLFF. The DNA of the CDR3 is TGTGCCAGCAGCTTAGCCGGGGAAGGTCCCGTAAAACTGTTTTTT.

The gene calls are TRBV6-1 and TRBJ2-1, with D possibly TRBD2 on 6 matching bases. Germline CDR1 and CDR2: MNHNS and SASEGT. The CDR3 contains 14 residues. Trimming left V 3 bases short and J 2 bases short, with 8 bases between. The CDR3 nucleotides are TGTGCCAGCAGTGAGTGGGGGGCCTACAATGAGCAGTTCTTC. It translates to CASSEWGAYNEQFF.

The V call is TRBV4-3, the J call TRBJ2-3; D uncertain. The CDR3 covers 15 residues. The V gene's germline CDR1 is LGHNA and CDR2 YSLEER. Trimming left V 0 bases short and J 2 bases short, with 9 bases between. The CDR3 DNA is TGCGCCAGCAGCCAAGATTGGCCAGACACAGATACGCAGTATTTT. It is translated as CASSQDWPDTDTQYF.

The genes are TRBV28 and TRBJ1-1; 7 bases match TRBD1. Germline V gene lookup returns CDR1 MDHEN and CDR2 SYDVKM. The CDR3 extends over 17 amino acids. V lost 6 bases to trimming and J lost 2 bases; unmatched junction nucleotides: 15. The CDR3 protein is CASSFPLGTASNTEAFF. The CDR3 region has the DNA TGTGCCAGCAGCTTCCCTTTAGGGACAGCCAGTAACACTGAAGCTTTCTTT.

The chain recombines TRBV7-3 with TRBJ2-6; 7 nucleotides line up with TRBD1. This CDR3 contains 16 residues. In germline, CDR1 is SGHTA, CDR2 FQGTGA. Trimming took 5 bases from V and 0 from J; bases not matched to a gene: 4. The CDR3 spells CASSPRQGSGANVLTF. The DNA for the CDR3 is TGTGCCAGCAGCCCCCGACAGGGCTCTGGGGCCAACGTCCTGACTTTC.

The V gene is TRBV9, the J gene TRBJ2-3; 8 bases fit TRBD2. V lost 0 bases to trimming and J lost 2 bases; unmatched junction nucleotides: 5. This CDR3 has 16 amino acids. CDR1 SGDLS and CDR2 YYNGEE come from the germline V gene. Here the CDR3 DNA reads TGTGCCAGCAGCGTAGCGGGAGGGTCCGACACAGATACGCAGTATTTT. This sequence encodes CASSVAGGSDTDTQYF.

The rearrangement joins TRBV27 to TRBJ1-5; TRBD1 aligns across 7 bases. CDR3 length: 15 residues. J was trimmed by 6 bases and V by 3 bases; bases with no gene match: 8. The germline gives CDR1 MNHEY, CDR2 SMNVEV (reference sequence). CDR3 amino acids: CASSFKGAPSQPQHF. In DNA, the CDR3 is TGTGCCAGCAGTTTCAAGGGGGCTCCGTCTCAGCCCCAGCATTTT.

This chain joins TRBV9 and TRBJ2-3, with D maybe TRBD1 (6 bases). The V end was cut by 4 bases, the J end by 2 bases, with 14 bases between. Per the germline V gene, CDR1 is SGDLS and CDR2 is YYNGEE. This CDR3 is 15 amino acids long. Here the CDR3 DNA reads TGTGCCAGCAGCACACGAGGACAGTACACAGATACGCAGTATTTT. This translates into CASSTRGQYTDTQYF.

The chain combines TRBV2 with TRBJ1-6; TRBD1 is a possible D gene (5 bases). This CDR3 has 15 amino acids. Germline CDR1 and CDR2: SNHLY and FYNNEI. Between the trimmed V and J ends, which lost 6 bases and 5 bases, there was a span of 14 bases. CDR3 residues: CASRGDSQNNSPLHF. As DNA, the CDR3 is TGTGCCAGCAGAGGAGACAGTCAGAATAATTCACCCCTCCACTTT.

The rearrangement links TRBV13 to TRBJ1-5; D unresolved. Germline CDR1 PRHDT, CDR2 FYEKMQ (reference sequence). This CDR3 has 15 amino acids. Between the trimmed V and J ends, which lost 0 bases and 0 bases, there was a span of 6 bases. The CDR3 spells CASSLGGNSNQPQHF. The CDR3 DNA sequence: TGTGCCAGCAGCTTAGGCGGTAATAGCAATCAGCCCCAGCATTTT.

This clone occurred a few times. The V gene is TRBV14, the J gene TRBJ1-2; TRBD1 might be the D (5 bases). Deletions cut 1 base from V and 8 bases from J, with 14 bases between. The CDR3 sequence is 14 residues long. The germline V gene encodes CDR1 SGHDN and CDR2 FVKESK. The CDR3 region is CASSQARQGLGYTF. The CDR3 DNA sequence: TGTGCCAGCAGCCAAGCCCGGCAGGGCTTAGGCTACACCTTC.

The chain has TRBV11-2 and TRBJ2-5; weak D call: TRBD2 (6 bases). V was clipped by 3 bases and J by 2 bases, with 7 bases between them. From germline, CDR1 is SGHAT and CDR2 FQNNGV. CDR3 length: 13 residues. The CDR3 coding sequence is TGTGCCAGCAGCTTTAGCGGTCAAGAGACCCAGTACTTC. Its translation is CASSFSGQETQYF.

V and J are TRBV29-1 and TRBJ2-5; 9 bases agree with TRBD2. The CDR3 runs to 13 residues. Germline loops: CDR1 SQVTM, CDR2 ANQGSEA. V lost 4 bases, J lost 4 bases, and 4 bases stayed unmatched. The CDR3 DNA reads as TGCAGCGTTGCTCCACTAGCGGGAGAGACCCAGTACTTC. This encodes CSVAPLAGETQYF.

This chain connects TRBV7-2 to TRBJ1-3; no definite D call. The V and J ends lost 5 bases and 0 bases respectively, with 17 bases between them. The germline V gene has CDR1 SGHTA and CDR2 FQGNSA. CDR3 length equals 17 residues. CDR3 nucleotides: TGTGCCAGCAGCCCCGTGGGCCCAGCCAACTCTGGAAACACCATATATTTT. Protein: CASSPVGPANSGNTIYF.

V is TRBV29-1 and J is TRBJ1-1; D may be TRBD1 (5 bases). The CDR3 extends over 12 amino acids. Germline V gene sequence: CDR1 SQVTM, CDR2 ANQGSEA. V shed 3 bases and J shed 4 bases, with 9 bases lying between them. The CDR3 nucleotides are TGCAGCGTTGATAGGGGAATCACTGAAGCTTTCTTT. Protein sequence: CSVDRGITEAFF. Variable domain in full (rest from reference TRBV29-1 and TRBJ1-1): SAVISQKPSRDICQRGTSLTIQCQVDSQVTMMFWYRQQPGQSLTLIATANQGSEATYESGFVIDKFPISRPNLTFSTLTVSNMSPEDSSIYLCSVDRGITEAFFGQGTRLTVV.

As concerns this clone: An end of the junction differs from the germline gene, which may be a read error. The rearrangement links TRBV6-6 to TRBJ2-4, with 9 bases identical to TRBD1. The CDR3 totals 16 residues. Germline values: CDR1 MNHNY, CDR2 SVGAGI (reference sequence). The chain's CDR3 is CASRPRTGEAKNSQYF. In nucleotides, the CDR3 is TGTGCCAGCAGACCTCGGACAGGGGAGGCCAAAAACAGTCAGTACTTC.

This sequence joins TRBV27 and TRBJ1-2, with D maybe TRBD1 (6 bases). V shed 6 bases and J shed 7 bases, with 12 bases lying between them. There are 12 residues in the CDR3. Germline CDR1 MNHEY, CDR2 SMNVEV (reference sequence). CDR3 residues: CASRNVQGGYTF. CDR3 in DNA: TGTGCCAGCAGAAACGTACAGGGTGGCTACACCTTC.

This clone occurred once. V and J are TRBV27 and TRBJ1-5; D gene ambiguous. V lost 6 bases and J 4 bases, leaving 13 bases between the germline ends. Germline V gene sequence: CDR1 MNHEY, CDR2 SMNVEV (reference sequence). The CDR3 contains 14 residues. This CDR3 reads CASSLYSPNQPQHF. The DNA of the CDR3 is TGTGCCAGCAGCCTCTACAGCCCTAATCAGCCCCAGCATTTT.